The next 21 T cell receptor beta chains were all read from a single sample in a study of blood T cell repertoires in COVID-19. Profiled with immunoSEQ multiplex PCR; TCRdb holds only in-frame clones, not every one. Among around 130,000 clones listed, roughly four fifths were seen once. Source material: peripheral blood. These receptors were collected from a man aged 40-49 years with active or convalescent COVID-19.

The chain has TRBV7-8 and TRBJ1-3; D is unclear. Germline-derived CDR1 and CDR2 are SGHVS and FQNEAQ. Trimming shortened V by 1 base and J by 4 bases, and 14 bases separated the two germline ends. The CDR3 extends over 16 amino acids. The CDR3 region has the DNA TGTGCCAGCAGCTTAGTCCTTCGAAGCTCGGGAAACACCATATATTTT. It codes for CASSLVLRSSGNTIYF.

The chain carries TRBV6-5 and TRBJ1-2, with no clear D. This CDR3 comprises 12 residues. Germline lookup yields CDR1 MNHEY and CDR2 SVGAGI. V shed 6 bases and J shed 6 bases, with 11 bases lying between them. CDR3 loop: CASRGERDGYTF. The CDR3 DNA is TGTGCCAGCAGAGGTGAGAGGGATGGCTACACCTTC.

The chain links TRBV10-3 to TRBJ1-4; tentative D call: TRBD1 (6 bases). Germline CDR1 ENHRY, CDR2 SYGVKD. The CDR3 runs to 13 residues. V was clipped by 11 bases and J by 8 bases, with 18 bases between them. CDR3 coding DNA: TGTGCCGTCAACAGGGAAGAAGGCGAAAAACTGTTTTTT. It is translated as CAVNREEGEKLFF.

The chain uses TRBV21-1 and TRBJ2-1; the table gives TRBD2 as D, unverified against the DNA. TRBV21-1 is described as a pseudogene. The CDR3 spans 17 residues. The CDR3 DNA follows: TGTGCCAGCAGCATAACCCGTAGCTCCGGGGGGGCGGGTGAGCAGTTCTTC. Residues: CASSITRSSGGAGEQFF.

This chain uses TRBV30 with TRBJ1-6; 7 nucleotides line up with TRBD1. Germline V gene data show CDR1 as GTSNPN and CDR2 as SVGIG (reference sequence). CDR3 length: 16 amino acids. Losses at the gene ends were 2 bases for V and 2 bases for J; bases not matched to a gene: 6. The CDR3 nucleotides read TGTGCCTGGAGTCGCGAGGGGGCCACCTATAATTCACCCCTCCACTTT. Translated: CAWSREGATYNSPLHF. Full variable domain (missing parts from reference TRBV30 and TRBJ1-6): SQTIHQWPATLVQPVGSPLSLECTVEGTSNPNLYWYRQAAGRGLQLLFYSVGIGQISSEVPQNLSASRPQDRQFILSSKKLLLSDSGFYLCAWSREGATYNSPLHFGNGTRLTVT.

This clone has only one observation. V gene TRBV6-5 combines with J gene TRBJ2-5, with 12 bases aligning to TRBD2. This CDR3 has 16 amino acids. Trimming cost V 2 bases and J 1 base; bases outside gene matches: 2. In germline, CDR1 is MNHEY, CDR2 SVGAGI. CDR3 residues: CASSYTTSGGQETQYF. The CDR3 nucleotides read TGTGCCAGCAGTTACACGACTAGCGGGGGCCAAGAGACCCAGTACTTC.

The rearrangement links TRBV5-4 to TRBJ1-6; tentatively, D is TRBD1 (6 bases). Deletions cut 4 bases from V and 0 bases from J, with 14 bases between. From germline, CDR1 is SGHNT and CDR2 YYREEE (reference sequence). The CDR3 is made up of 17 amino acids. CDR3 DNA sequence: TGTGCCAGCAGCATAGACAGGTCACGCTCCTATAATTCACCCCTCCACTTT. Translating it yields CASSIDRSRSYNSPLHF. The whole variable domain, remainder taken from reference TRBV5-4 and TRBJ1-6, is ETGVTQSPTHLIKTRGQQVTLRCSSQSGHNTVSWYQQALGQGPQFIFQYYREEENGRGNFPPRFSGLQFPNYSSELNVNALELDDSALYLCASSIDRSRSYNSPLHFGNGTRLTVT.

The chain links TRBV6-2 or TRBV6-3 to TRBJ1-5, with D tentatively TRBD1 (5 bases). This CDR3 region has 17 residues. V lost 2 bases and J lost 2, with 16 bases in between. Germline values: CDR1 MNHEY, CDR2 SVGEGT. DNA of the CDR3: TGTGCCAGCAGTTACCGGGAGGGGAATAAGGGCAATCAGCCCCAGCATTTT. This codes for CASSYREGNKGNQPQHF.

This chain uses TRBV2 with TRBJ2-7; D unclear. The germline CDR1 and CDR2 sequences are SNHLY and FYNNEI. Trimming left V 6 bases short and J 0 bases short, with 12 bases between. The CDR3 has 14 amino acids. DNA for the CDR3: TGTGCCAGCAGGACCGGAACAGCCTCCTACGAGCAGTACTTC. Residues: CASRTGTASYEQYF.

This chain connects TRBV2 to TRBJ2-1; D perhaps matches TRBD2 (5 bases). The CDR3 extends over 12 amino acids. The ends were cut back, 8 bases at V and 4 bases at J, with 9 bases in the middle. The germline V gene encodes CDR1 SNHLY and CDR2 FYNNEI. The CDR3 region is CASAAGYNEQFF. In DNA, the CDR3 is TGTGCCAGCGCGGCGGGTTACAATGAGCAGTTCTTC.

This clone was observed a single time. V and J are TRBV5-1 and TRBJ1-1; a weak D match, TRBD1 (5 bases). This CDR3 spans 15 amino acids. The V end was cut by 1 base, the J end by 0 bases, with 10 bases between. Germline V gives CDR1 SGHRS, CDR2 YFSETQ. This CDR3 reads CASSLSGELNTEAFF. Here the CDR3 DNA reads TGCGCCAGCAGCTTGTCGGGGGAGTTGAACACTGAAGCTTTCTTT.

The chain combines TRBV4-2 with TRBJ1-6; D unclear. The CDR3 is 12 amino acids. Germline loops: CDR1 LGHNA, CDR2 YNFKEQ. V was shortened by 3 bases and J by 6 bases, with 3 bases between the two germline ends. The CDR3 loop reads CASSHLNSPLHF. CDR3 in DNA: TGTGCCAGCAGCCACCTTAATTCACCCCTCCACTTT.

The V and J genes are TRBV19 and TRBJ1-2; 8 bases are a match to TRBD1. The junction had 15 bases not matched to a gene; V was cut back by 5 bases and J by 10 bases. The CDR3 loop spans 15 amino acids. CDR1 is LNHDA, CDR2 SQIVND, per germline (reference sequence). CDR3 protein: CASSPQGAGQDDYTF. The CDR3 bases are TGTGCCAGTAGTCCCCAGGGGGCGGGCCAAGACGACTACACCTTC.

This chain uses TRBV30 with TRBJ2-7; a possible D gene is TRBD1 (6 bases). The V end lost 0 bases, the J end lost 9 bases, and 18 bases lay between the germline ends. CDR1 is GTSNPN and CDR2 is SVGIG in the germline V gene (reference sequence). CDR3 length equals 14 residues. The CDR3 reads CAWSVAQAHRVQYF. Written as DNA, the CDR3 is TGTGCCTGGAGTGTTGCACAGGCTCACAGGGTGCAGTACTTC.

The chain joins TRBV3-1 (or the pseudogene TRBV3-2) to TRBJ2-3, with TRBD2 identical over 14 bases. The CDR3 extends over 18 amino acids. Germline trimming cut 4 bases from V and 0 bases from J; bases unmatched to any gene: 6. Germline V gene lookup returns CDR1 LGHDT and CDR2 YNNKEL (reference sequence). The CDR3 DNA follows: TGTGCCAGCAGCCTGGGACTAGCGGGGGCCTCTAGCACAGATACGCAGTATTTT. Residues: CASSLGLAGASSTDTQYF.

The chain uses TRBV15 and TRBJ2-7, with 9 bases that match TRBD1. The V and J ends lost 0 bases and 3 bases, in that order; junction bases with no gene match: 3. This CDR3 spans 15 amino acids. Germline CDR1 reads LNHNV; CDR2 reads YYDKDF (reference sequence). This CDR3 reads CATSREGTGIYEQYF. Here the CDR3 DNA reads TGTGCCACCAGCAGAGAAGGGACAGGGATCTACGAGCAGTACTTC.

V usage is TRBV6-5 and J usage is TRBJ2-7; 8 nucleotides line up with TRBD1. V lost 5 bases to trimming and J lost 6 bases; unmatched junction nucleotides: 9. The CDR3 is 14 amino acids. Germline CDR1 is MNHEY and CDR2 is SVGAGI. CDR3 sequence reads: CASSLGQGWSEQYF. The CDR3 region has the DNA TGTGCCAGCAGTCTCGGACAGGGTTGGAGCGAGCAGTACTTC.

The chain is built from TRBV5-4 and TRBJ2-5; no clear D gene. Germline loops: CDR1 SGHNT, CDR2 YYREEE (reference sequence). V lost 1 base and J lost 5, with 9 bases in between. CDR3 size: 13 residues. In DNA form, the CDR3 reads TGTGCCAGCAGCTTGACAACAGAGGAGACCCAGTACTTC. This encodes CASSLTTEETQYF.

The V gene is TRBV9, the J gene TRBJ1-4; maybe TRBD1 (5 bases). Germline CDR1 SGDLS, CDR2 YYNGEE. This CDR3 contains 14 residues. Trimming shortened V by 6 bases and J by 5 bases, and 14 bases separated the two germline ends. CDR3 sequence: CASTTGTENEKLFF. The DNA of the CDR3 is TGTGCCAGCACCACCGGGACTGAGAATGAAAAACTGTTTTTT.

V usage is TRBV30 and J usage is TRBJ2-1; a weak D match, TRBD1 (5 bases). The CDR3 covers 13 residues. Per germline, CDR1 GTSNPN and CDR2 SVGIG (reference sequence). V lost 4 bases and J lost 6, with 13 bases in between. CDR3 loop: CAWTPRQLNEQFF. The CDR3 DNA reads as TGTGCCTGGACCCCCCGACAGCTCAATGAGCAGTTCTTC.

CDR3 amino acids: CASSDPSRGWRRSIPRNIQYF. CDR3 nucleotide sequence: TGTGCCAGCAGTGACCCTTCCCGCGGTTGGAGACGGTCCATCCCGAGGAACATTCAGTACTTC. The rearrangement uses TRBV6-4 and TRBJ2-4; no clear D. Trimming cost V 2 bases and J 7 bases, with 33 bases left between them. Germline-derived CDR1 and CDR2 are MRHNA and SNTAGT. This CDR3 has 21 amino acids.